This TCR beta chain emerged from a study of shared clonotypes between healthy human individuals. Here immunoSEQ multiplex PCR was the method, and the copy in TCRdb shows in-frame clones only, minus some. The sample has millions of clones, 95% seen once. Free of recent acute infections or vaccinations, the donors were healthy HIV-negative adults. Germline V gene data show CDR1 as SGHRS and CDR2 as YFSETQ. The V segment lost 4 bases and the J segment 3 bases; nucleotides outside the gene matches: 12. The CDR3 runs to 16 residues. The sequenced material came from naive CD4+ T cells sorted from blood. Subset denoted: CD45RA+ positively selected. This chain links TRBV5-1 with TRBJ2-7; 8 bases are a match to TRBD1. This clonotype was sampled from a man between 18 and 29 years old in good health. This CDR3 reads CASSDLSGTGNYEQYF. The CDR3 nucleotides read TGCGCCAGCAGCGATCTATCCGGGACAGGAAACTACGAGCAGTACTTC.